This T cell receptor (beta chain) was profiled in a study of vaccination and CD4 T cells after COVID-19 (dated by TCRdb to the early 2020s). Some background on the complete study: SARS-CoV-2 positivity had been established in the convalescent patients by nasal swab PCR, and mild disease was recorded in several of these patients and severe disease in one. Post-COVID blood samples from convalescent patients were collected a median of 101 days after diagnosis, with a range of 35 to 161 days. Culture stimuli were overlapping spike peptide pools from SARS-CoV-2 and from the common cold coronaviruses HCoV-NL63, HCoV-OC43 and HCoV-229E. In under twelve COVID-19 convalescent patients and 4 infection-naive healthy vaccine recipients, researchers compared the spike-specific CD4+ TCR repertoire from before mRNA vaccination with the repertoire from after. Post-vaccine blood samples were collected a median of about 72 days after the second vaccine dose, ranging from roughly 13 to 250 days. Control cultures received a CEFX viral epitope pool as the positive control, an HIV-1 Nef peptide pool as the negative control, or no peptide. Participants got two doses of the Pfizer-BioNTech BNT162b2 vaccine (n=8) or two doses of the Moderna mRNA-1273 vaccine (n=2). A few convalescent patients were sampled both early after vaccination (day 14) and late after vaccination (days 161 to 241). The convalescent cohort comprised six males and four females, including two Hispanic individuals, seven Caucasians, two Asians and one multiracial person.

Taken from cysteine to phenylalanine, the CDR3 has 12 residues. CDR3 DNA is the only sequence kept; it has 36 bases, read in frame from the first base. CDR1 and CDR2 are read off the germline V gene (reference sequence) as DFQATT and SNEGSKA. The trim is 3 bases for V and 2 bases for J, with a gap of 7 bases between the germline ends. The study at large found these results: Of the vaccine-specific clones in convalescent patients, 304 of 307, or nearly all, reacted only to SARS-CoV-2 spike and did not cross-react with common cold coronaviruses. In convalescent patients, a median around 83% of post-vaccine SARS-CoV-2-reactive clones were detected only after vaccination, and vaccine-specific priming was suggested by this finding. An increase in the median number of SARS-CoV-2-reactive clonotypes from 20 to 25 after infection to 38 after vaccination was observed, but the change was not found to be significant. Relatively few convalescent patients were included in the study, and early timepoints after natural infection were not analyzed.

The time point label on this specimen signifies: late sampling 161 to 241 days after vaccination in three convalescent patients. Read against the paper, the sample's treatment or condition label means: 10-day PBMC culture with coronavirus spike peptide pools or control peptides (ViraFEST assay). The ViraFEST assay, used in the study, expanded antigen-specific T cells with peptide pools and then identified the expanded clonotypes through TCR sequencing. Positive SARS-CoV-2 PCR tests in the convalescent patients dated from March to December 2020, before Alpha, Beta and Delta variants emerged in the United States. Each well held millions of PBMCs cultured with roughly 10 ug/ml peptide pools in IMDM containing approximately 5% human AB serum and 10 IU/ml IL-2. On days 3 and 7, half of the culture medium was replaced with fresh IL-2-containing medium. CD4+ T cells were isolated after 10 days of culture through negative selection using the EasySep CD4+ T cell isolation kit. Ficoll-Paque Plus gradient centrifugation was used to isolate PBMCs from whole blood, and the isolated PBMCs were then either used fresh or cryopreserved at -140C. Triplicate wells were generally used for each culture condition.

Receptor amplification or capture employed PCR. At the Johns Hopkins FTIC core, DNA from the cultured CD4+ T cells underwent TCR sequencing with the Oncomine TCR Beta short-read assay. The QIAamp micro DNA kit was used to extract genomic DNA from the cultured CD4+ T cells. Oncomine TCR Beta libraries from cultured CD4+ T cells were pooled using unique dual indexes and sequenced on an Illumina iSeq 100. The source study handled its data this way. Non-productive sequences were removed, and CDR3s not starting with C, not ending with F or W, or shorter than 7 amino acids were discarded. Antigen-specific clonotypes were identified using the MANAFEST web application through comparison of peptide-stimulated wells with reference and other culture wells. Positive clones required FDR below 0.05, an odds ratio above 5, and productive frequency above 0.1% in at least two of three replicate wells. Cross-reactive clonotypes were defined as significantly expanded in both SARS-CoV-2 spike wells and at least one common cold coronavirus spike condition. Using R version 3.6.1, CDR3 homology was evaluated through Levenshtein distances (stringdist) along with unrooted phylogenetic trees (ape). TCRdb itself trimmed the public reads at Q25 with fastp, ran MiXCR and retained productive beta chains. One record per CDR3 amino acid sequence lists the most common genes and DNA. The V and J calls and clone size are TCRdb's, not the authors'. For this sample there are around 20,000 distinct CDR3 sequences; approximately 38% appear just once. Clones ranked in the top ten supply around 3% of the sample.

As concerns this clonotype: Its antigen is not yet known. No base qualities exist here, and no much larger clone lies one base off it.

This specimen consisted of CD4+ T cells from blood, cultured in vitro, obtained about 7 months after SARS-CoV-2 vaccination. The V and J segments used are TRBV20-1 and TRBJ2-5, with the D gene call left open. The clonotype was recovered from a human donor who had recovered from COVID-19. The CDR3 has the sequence CSASSLQETQYF. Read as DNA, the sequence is TGCAGTGCTAGCTCGCTGCAAGAGACCCAGTACTTC.